This T cell receptor beta chain was captured by sequencing in a study of blood T cell repertoires in COVID-19 (dated by TCRdb to the early 2020s). Broadly, across the study: Samples from collaborators originated in the United States, Italy and Spain and spanned both the acute and convalescent phases of COVID-19. The samples were drawn from two sources: the first 160 participants of the ongoing ImmuneRACE study, and 1,254 subjects contributed by 6 global collaborators. The prospective study material was composed of cDNA or gDNA derived from T cells, B-cell-depleted T cells, or PBMCs. Subjects who had been exposed to COVID-19, were actively infected with it, or had recovered from it provided the deeply sampled blood TCRbeta repertoires that made up the dataset. A de-identified subject ID, COVID-19 status, age in years and sex were almost always included in the sample metadata. HLA class I and class II types, where available, came from metadata supplied by the sample provider rather than from assay-based typing. A freely available public database, intended as a resource for researchers studying the immune response to SARS-CoV-2, is where the repertoires were released.

At the junction V is shortened by 3 bases and J by 0 bases, with 13 bases in between. CDR1 and CDR2 are drawn from the germline V gene: SGHRS, YFSETQ. Including the terminal cysteine and phenylalanine, the CDR3 comprises 16 residues. The entry retains the CDR3 DNA only, 48 bases that are in frame from base 1. Broader findings and caveats from the paper: How much clinical and demographic metadata was included differed by source and by participant, and the metadata was provided uncurated.

TCRbeta CDR3 regions were amplified from genomic DNA by means of the immunoSEQ Assay, a bias-controlled multiplex PCR. Regarding the original processing steps: The number of nucleated cells in each sample was estimated by amplification of reference gene primers within the assay. Sequence reads were collapsed and filtered to measure the absolute abundance of every unique TCRbeta CDR3 rearrangement. For each sample, productive Simpson clonality was calculated as the square root of Simpson's diversity index across productive rearrangements. As stored in TCRdb, this immuneACCESS dataset retains in-frame rearrangements with V and J assigned. A fraction of the clones does not appear; measured against another copy, unresolved V genes explain less than half of the discrepancy, and the remainder lacks a known reason. V and J calls and clone size are given by that table; D and trimming were obtained from the DNA. The table for this sample lists roughly 250,000 clones; approximately 85% of them were counted only once. The leading ten clones occupy 0.87% of the sample.

One collaborating source in Seattle enrolled patients during active infection and followed them longitudinally through the course of disease. Collaborating institutions collected whole blood in K2EDTA tubes following their own protocols. For TCRbeta analysis, collaborators shipped samples as frozen whole blood, isolated PBMCs, or DNA extracted from either of those sample types. With regard to this clone: This receptor's antigen is unknown. No much larger clonotype is one base removed from it; base qualities were not supplied.

The sample consisted of peripheral blood. The TCR comes from a human donor with COVID-19, enrolled during active disease. The donor label of this sample is uncertain. Recombination joined TRBV5-1 with TRBJ1-3; the D gene is not confidently resolved. The DNA sequence is TGCGCCAGCAGCTCGATCGGTGGGAGCTCTGGAAACACCATATATTTT. This yields the protein CASSSIGGSSGNTIYF.